This TCR beta chain was retrieved from a study of blood T cells in healthy people across ages. Whole-study findings and limits: The unknown donor CMV status may have confounded expanded clonotype changes.

Together with a sample-barcoded 5' primer, a J-beta primer mix was included in a second PCR lasting about 7 to 11 cycles. TCRdb re-called the 5' RACE reads through MiXCR, storing one row per CDR3 protein. The repertoire holds roughly 680,000 distinct CDR3 sequences, with around 50% as singletons. To note about this clonotype: The antigen remains undetermined.

Germline loops: CDR1 MNHEY, CDR2 SMNVEV (reference sequence). V was pared by 0 bases and J by 1 base, with 6 bases between. The CDR3 length is 14 residues. This TCR was recovered from a woman of 80 years or more in good health. Sequencing was done on a sample of blood. The chain links TRBV27 to TRBJ2-5; D gene unclear. This CDR3 reads CASSLSYRQETQYF. The CDR3 region has the DNA TGTGCCAGCAGTTTATCTTACCGCCAAGAGACCCAGTACTTC.